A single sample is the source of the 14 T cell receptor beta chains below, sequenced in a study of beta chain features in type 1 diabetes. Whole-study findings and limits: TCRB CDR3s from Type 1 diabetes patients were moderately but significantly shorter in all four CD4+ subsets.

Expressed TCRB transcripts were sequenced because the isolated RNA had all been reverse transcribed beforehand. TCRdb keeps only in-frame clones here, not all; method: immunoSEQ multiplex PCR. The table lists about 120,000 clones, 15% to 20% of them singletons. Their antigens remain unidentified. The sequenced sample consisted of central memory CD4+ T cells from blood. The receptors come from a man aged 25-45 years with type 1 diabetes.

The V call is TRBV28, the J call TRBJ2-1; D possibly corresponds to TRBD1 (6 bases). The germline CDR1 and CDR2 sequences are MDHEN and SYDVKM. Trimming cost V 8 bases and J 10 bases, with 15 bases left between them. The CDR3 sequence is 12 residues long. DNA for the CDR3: TGTGCCAGCCTTACAGGGATAGGCGAGCAGTTCTTC. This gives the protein CASLTGIGEQFF. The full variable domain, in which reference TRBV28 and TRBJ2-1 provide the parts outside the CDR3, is DVKVTQSSRYLVKRTGEKVFLECVQDMDHENMFWYRQDPGLGLRLIYFSYDVKMKEKGDIPEGYSVSREKKERFSLILESASTNQTSMYLCASLTGIGEQFFGPGTRLTVL.

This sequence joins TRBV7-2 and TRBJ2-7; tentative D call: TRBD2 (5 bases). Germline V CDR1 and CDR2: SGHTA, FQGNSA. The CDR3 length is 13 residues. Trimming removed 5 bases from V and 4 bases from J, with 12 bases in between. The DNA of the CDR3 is TGTGCCAGCAGCCCAAGTGAGGGTTACGAGCAGTACTTC. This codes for CASSPSEGYEQYF.

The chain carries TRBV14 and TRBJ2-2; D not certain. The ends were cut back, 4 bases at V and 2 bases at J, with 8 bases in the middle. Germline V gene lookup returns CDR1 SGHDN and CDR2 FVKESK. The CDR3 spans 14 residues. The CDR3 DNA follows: TGTGCCAGCAGCCCCCGGGTCAACACCGGGGAGCTGTTTTTT. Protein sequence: CASSPRVNTGELFF.

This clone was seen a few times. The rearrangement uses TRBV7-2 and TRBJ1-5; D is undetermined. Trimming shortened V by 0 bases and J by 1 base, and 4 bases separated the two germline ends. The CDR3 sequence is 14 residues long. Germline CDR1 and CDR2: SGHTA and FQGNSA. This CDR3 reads CASSLARSNQPQHF. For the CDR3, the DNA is TGTGCCAGCAGCTTAGCTCGGAGCAATCAGCCCCAGCATTTT.

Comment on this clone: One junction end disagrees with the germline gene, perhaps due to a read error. DNA of the CDR3: TGTGCTAGCAGTTTTTTGACAGGGCCAACTAATGAAAAACTGTTTTTT. It yields the protein CASSFLTGPTNEKLFF. This chain joins TRBV7-7 and TRBJ1-4; 7 nucleotides match TRBD1. CDR1 and CDR2 (germline): SSHAT, FNYEAQ (reference sequence). This CDR3 comprises 16 residues.

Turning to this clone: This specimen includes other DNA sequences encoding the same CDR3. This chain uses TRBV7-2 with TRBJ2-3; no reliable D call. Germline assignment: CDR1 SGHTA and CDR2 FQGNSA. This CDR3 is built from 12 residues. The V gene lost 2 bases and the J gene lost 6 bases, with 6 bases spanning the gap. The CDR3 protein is CASSLLWDTQYF. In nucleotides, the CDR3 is TGTGCCAGCAGCTTATTGTGGGATACGCAGTATTTT.

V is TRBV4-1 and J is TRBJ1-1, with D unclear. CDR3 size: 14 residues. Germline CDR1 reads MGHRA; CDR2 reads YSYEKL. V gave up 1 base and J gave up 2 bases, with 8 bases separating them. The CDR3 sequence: CASSQGLRNTEAFF. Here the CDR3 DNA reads TGCGCCAGCAGCCAAGGACTGAGAAACACTGAAGCTTTCTTT.

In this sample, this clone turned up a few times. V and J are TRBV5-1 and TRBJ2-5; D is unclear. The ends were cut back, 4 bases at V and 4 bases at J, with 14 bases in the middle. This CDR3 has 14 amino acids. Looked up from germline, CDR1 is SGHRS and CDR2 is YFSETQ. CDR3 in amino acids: CASSADPAGETQYF. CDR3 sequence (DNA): TGCGCCAGCAGCGCGGACCCGGCCGGAGAGACCCAGTACTTC.

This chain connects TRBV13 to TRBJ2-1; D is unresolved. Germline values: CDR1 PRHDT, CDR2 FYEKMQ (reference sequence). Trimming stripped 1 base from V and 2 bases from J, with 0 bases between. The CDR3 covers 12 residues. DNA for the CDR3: TGTGCCAGCAGCTTAGCCTACAATGAGCAGTTCTTC. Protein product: CASSLAYNEQFF. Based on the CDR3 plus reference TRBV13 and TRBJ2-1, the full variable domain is AAGVIQSPRHLIKEKRETATLKCYPIPRHDTVYWYQQGPGQDPQFLISFYEKMQSDKGSIPDRFSAQQFSDYHSELNMSSLELGDSALYFCASSLAYNEQFFGPGTRLTVL.

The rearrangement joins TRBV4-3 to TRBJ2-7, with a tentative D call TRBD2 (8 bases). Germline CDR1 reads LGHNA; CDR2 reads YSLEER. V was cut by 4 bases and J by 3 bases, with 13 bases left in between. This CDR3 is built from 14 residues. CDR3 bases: TGCGCCAGCAGCCTAGCGGGACAGATCTACGAGCAGTACTTC. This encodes CASSLAGQIYEQYF.

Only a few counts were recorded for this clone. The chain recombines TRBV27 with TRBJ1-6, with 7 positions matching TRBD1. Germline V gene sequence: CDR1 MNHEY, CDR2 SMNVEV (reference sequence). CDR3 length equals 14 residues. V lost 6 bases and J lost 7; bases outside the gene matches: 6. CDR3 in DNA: TGTGCCAGCAGGGATGCCAGGGGGAATTCACCCCTCCACTTT. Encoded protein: CASRDARGNSPLHF.

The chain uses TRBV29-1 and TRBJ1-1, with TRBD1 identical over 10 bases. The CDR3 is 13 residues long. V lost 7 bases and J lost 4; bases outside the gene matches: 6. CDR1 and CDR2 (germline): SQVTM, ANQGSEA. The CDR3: CSARQGAITEAFF. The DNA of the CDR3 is TGCAGCGCGAGACAGGGGGCCATCACTGAAGCTTTCTTT.

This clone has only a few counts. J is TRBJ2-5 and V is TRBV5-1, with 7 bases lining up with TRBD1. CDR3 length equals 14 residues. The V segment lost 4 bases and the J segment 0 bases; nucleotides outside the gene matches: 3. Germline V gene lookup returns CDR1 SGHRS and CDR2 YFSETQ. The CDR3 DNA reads TGCGCCAGCAGCCTCGGGACAGACCAAGAGACCCAGTACTTC. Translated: CASSLGTDQETQYF. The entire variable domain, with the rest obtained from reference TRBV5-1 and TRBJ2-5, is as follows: KAGVTQTPRYLIKTRGQQVTLSCSPISGHRSVSWYQQTPGQGLQFLFEYFSETQRNKGNFPGRFSGRQFSNSRSEMNVSTLELGDSALYLCASSLGTDQETQYFGPGTRLLVL.

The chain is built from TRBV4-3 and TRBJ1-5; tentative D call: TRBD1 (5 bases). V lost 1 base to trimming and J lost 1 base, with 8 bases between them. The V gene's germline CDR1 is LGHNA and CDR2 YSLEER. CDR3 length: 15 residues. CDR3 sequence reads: CASSQGDRSNQPQHF. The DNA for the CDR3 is TGCGCCAGCAGCCAAGGAGACAGAAGCAATCAGCCCCAGCATTTT.